The 27 T cell receptor beta chains below come from one sample, sequenced in a study of cytomegalovirus exposure and HLA in healthy donors. Vbeta (60) and Jbeta (13) primers were used in the PCR. Generated by immunoSEQ multiplex PCR, the TCRdb table keeps only in-frame clones and is missing some. The sample carries some 130,000 clones, roughly four fifths recorded once. The sample was PBMCs. The receptors here all came from a woman aged 45 to 65 in good health and CMV-seropositive.

Notes on this clone: A junction boundary mismatches the germline segment, possibly from a read error. This sequence joins TRBV7-9 and TRBJ2-3; 8 bases agree with TRBD1. CDR1 is SEHNR, CDR2 FQNEAQ, per germline (reference sequence). CDR3 length equals 16 residues. CDR3 region: CSSTTMGRGHSDTQYF. The CDR3 DNA reads TGTTCCAGCACCACCATGGGCAGGGGGCATTCGGATACGCAGTATTTT.

The gene calls are TRBV28 and TRBJ1-5; 7 bases map to TRBD1. The germline CDR1 and CDR2 sequences are MDHEN and SYDVKM. CDR3 length equals 16 residues. The junction had 10 bases not matched to a gene; V was cut back by 8 bases and J by 0 bases. CDR3 loop: CASEPGQQYSNQPQHF. As DNA, the CDR3 is TGTGCCAGCGAACCGGGACAGCAATATAGCAATCAGCCCCAGCATTTT.

The chain combines TRBV14 with TRBJ1-2; D might be TRBD1 (5 bases). This CDR3 has 13 amino acids. Trimming left V 1 base short and J 7 bases short, with 10 bases between. The V gene's germline CDR1 is SGHDN and CDR2 FVKESK. Written as DNA, the CDR3 is TGTGCCAGCAGCCAAGGGACAAATCGTGGCTACACCTTC. As protein: CASSQGTNRGYTF.

The chain links TRBV5-4 to TRBJ2-3, with D possibly being TRBD2 (5 bases). V was cut by 3 bases and J by 5 bases, with 13 bases left in between. The germline V gene has CDR1 SGHNT and CDR2 YYREEE (reference sequence). This CDR3 is built from 14 residues. The chain's CDR3 is CASSSRTEEDTQYF. CDR3 sequence (DNA): TGTGCCAGCAGCTCGAGGACGGAGGAAGATACGCAGTATTTT.

V gene TRBV7-2 combines with J gene TRBJ1-2, with 7 nucleotides matching TRBD1. V lost 5 bases to trimming and J lost 8 bases; unmatched junction nucleotides: 11. Per germline, CDR1 SGHTA and CDR2 FQGNSA. This CDR3 spans 14 amino acids. As DNA, the CDR3 is TGTGCCAGCAGCCCGGTTCGAGAGGACAGGGGCTACACCTTC. This codes for CASSPVREDRGYTF.

This chain uses TRBV4-2 with TRBJ2-3; D unclear. The CDR3 extends over 14 amino acids. Germline CDR1 LGHNA, CDR2 YNFKEQ. V was trimmed by 0 bases and J by 5 bases, leaving 9 bases between them. The CDR3 sequence is CASSQEGLEDTQYF. The DNA for the CDR3 is TGTGCCAGCAGCCAAGAGGGCCTCGAAGATACGCAGTATTTT.

This chain joins TRBV11-1 and TRBJ1-1; D not certain. The germline V and J ends were trimmed by 0 bases and 1 base, with 9 bases remaining between them. Germline-derived CDR1 and CDR2 are SGHAT and FQDESV (reference sequence). This CDR3 region has 15 residues. CDR3 bases: TGTGCCAGCAGCTTAGCCCTTACACCGAACACTGAAGCTTTCTTT. Amino acid sequence: CASSLALTPNTEAFF.

The chain is built from TRBV30 and TRBJ1-5, with a possible D match to TRBD1 (5 bases). This CDR3 region has 12 residues. Germline assignment: CDR1 GTSNPN and CDR2 SVGIG (reference sequence). The germline V and J ends were trimmed by 4 bases and 8 bases, with 12 bases remaining between them. The CDR3 DNA reads as TGTGCCTGGAACATGGGGCCGGAGCCCCAGCATTTT. Translation gives CAWNMGPEPQHF.

This clone was observed a handful of times. The V and J genes are TRBV4-3 and TRBJ1-2; D remains unclear. The CDR3 has 14 amino acids. The ends were cut back, 0 bases at V and 7 bases at J, with 12 bases in the middle. CDR1 is LGHNA, CDR2 YSLEER, per germline. The CDR3 is CASSQDLYSRGYTF. In DNA form, the CDR3 reads TGCGCCAGCAGCCAAGATCTTTACAGCCGTGGCTACACCTTC.

The V call is TRBV10-1, the J call TRBJ2-2, with D perhaps TRBD2 (5 bases). CDR3 size: 11 residues. The V gene lost 9 bases and the J gene lost 6 bases, with 8 bases spanning the gap. CDR1 is WNHNN, CDR2 SYGVQD, per germline (reference sequence). The CDR3 is CASRRSGELFF. The DNA for the CDR3 is TGCGCCAGTAGGAGGTCCGGGGAGCTGTTTTTT.

The chain uses TRBV9 and TRBJ1-2; 7 bases agree with TRBD1. The CDR3 length is 13 residues. V shed 4 bases, J shed 4 bases, and the junction held 4 bases outside the gene matches. Germline CDR1 is SGDLS and CDR2 is YYNGEE. CDR3 residues: CASSTGEGYGYTF. The CDR3 DNA sequence: TGTGCCAGCAGCACAGGGGAAGGCTATGGCTACACCTTC.

The V call is TRBV29-1, the J call TRBJ2-3; 9 bases map to TRBD2. The CDR3 is 13 amino acids. Trimming cost V 8 bases and J 2 bases; bases outside gene matches: 5. Germline CDR1 SQVTM, CDR2 ANQGSEA. CDR3 sequence: CSTASGATDTQYF. DNA for the CDR3: TGCAGCACAGCTAGCGGGGCCACAGATACGCAGTATTTT.

J is TRBJ1-4 and V is TRBV7-6; TRBD1 is a possible D gene (5 bases). The CDR3 is 14 amino acids. The germline V and J ends were trimmed by 2 bases and 7 bases, with 11 bases remaining between them. The V gene's germline CDR1 is SGHVS and CDR2 FNYEAQ. The CDR3, as DNA: TGTGCCAGCAGCTTATTTTTCGGGGGTGAAAAACTGTTTTTT. It codes for CASSLFFGGEKLFF.

V gene TRBV7-8 combines with J gene TRBJ1-1; the D gene is possibly TRBD1 (5 bases). This CDR3 spans 16 amino acids. Trimming removed 7 bases at V and 6 bases at J, with 24 bases between. Germline CDR1 and CDR2: SGHVS and FQNEAQ. CDR3 coding DNA: TGTGCCAGCACCCTAGGAGGGGACCTCCAACGGGCTGAAGCTTTCTTT. Encoded protein: CASTLGGDLQRAEAFF.

The genes are TRBV5-5 and TRBJ1-2; D not resolved. CDR3 size: 13 residues. V lost 2 bases, J lost 0 bases, and 5 bases lay in between. CDR1 SGHKS and CDR2 YYEKEE come from the germline V gene (reference sequence). In nucleotides, the CDR3 is TGTGCCAGCAGCTTTCCAGCTAACTATGGCTACACCTTC. This codes for CASSFPANYGYTF.

The chain has TRBV27 and TRBJ2-7, with 13 bases aligning to TRBD2. The CDR3 spans 18 residues. Per germline, CDR1 MNHEY and CDR2 SMNVEV (reference sequence). Trimming at V came to 0 bases and at J to 5 bases, leaving 10 bases not matched to a gene. This chain's CDR3 is CASSLSGLAGVFRDEQYF. In DNA, the CDR3 is TGTGCCAGCAGTTTATCTGGACTAGCGGGAGTGTTCCGGGACGAGCAGTACTTC.

The gene calls are TRBV5-1 and TRBJ2-1, with 7 bases matching TRBD1. CDR3 length: 14 residues. In germline, CDR1 is SGHRS, CDR2 YFSETQ. V shed 2 bases and J 5 bases; nucleotides not matched to a gene: 4. The CDR3 loop reads CASSFTGQNNEQFF. DNA of the CDR3: TGCGCCAGCAGCTTCACGGGACAGAACAATGAGCAGTTCTTC.

V usage is TRBV29-1 and J usage is TRBJ1-2; D is possibly TRBD1 (5 bases). Germline lookup yields CDR1 SQVTM and CDR2 ANQGSEA. The ends were cut back, 4 bases at V and 5 bases at J, with 17 bases in the middle. This CDR3 has 14 residues. CDR3 sequence (DNA): TGCAGCGTTGCCCTAGGGGCGGTGGGGTATGGCTACACCTTC. Encoded protein: CSVALGAVGYGYTF. The variable domain in full, completed from reference TRBV29-1 and TRBJ1-2, reads SAVISQKPSRDICQRGTSLTIQCQVDSQVTMMFWYRQQPGQSLTLIATANQGSEATYESGFVIDKFPISRPNLTFSTLTVSNMSPEDSSIYLCSVALGAVGYGYTFGSGTRLTVV.

The chain employs TRBV7-9 and TRBJ2-2; 7 positions match TRBD1. CDR1 and CDR2 from the germline V gene are SEHNR and FQNEAQ (reference sequence). This CDR3 is built from 15 residues. J lost 6 bases, V lost 4 bases, and 8 bases had no gene match. The CDR3 DNA reads TGTGCCAGCAGCTCCAGACAGGGTCGGGCCGGGGAGCTGTTTTTT. Translated, it gives CASSSRQGRAGELFF. The entire variable domain, with the rest obtained from reference TRBV7-9 and TRBJ2-2, is as follows: DTGVSQNPRHKITKRGQNVTFRCDPISEHNRLYWYRQTLGQGPEFLTYFQNEAQLEKSRLLSDRFSAERPKGSFSTLEIQRTEQGDSAMYLCASSSRQGRAGELFFGEGSRLTVL.

The chain uses TRBV28 and TRBJ2-7, with D unclear. Between the trimmed V and J ends, which lost 3 bases and 9 bases, there was a span of 12 bases. Germline V gene sequence: CDR1 MDHEN, CDR2 SYDVKM. This CDR3 spans 12 amino acids. CDR3 sequence (DNA): TGTGCCAGCAGTTTCGTGGTGGGCCGGCAGTACTTC. Amino acids: CASSFVVGRQYF.

This clone occurred a few times. The chain recombines TRBV10-2 with TRBJ2-1, with unresolved D. The CDR3 length is 15 residues. Germline V gene data show CDR1 as WSHSY and CDR2 as SAAADI. Deletions cut 0 bases from V and 1 base from J, with 7 bases between. CDR3 amino acids: CASSESYLSYNEQFF. For the CDR3, the DNA is TGCGCCAGCAGTGAGTCGTATTTGTCCTACAATGAGCAGTTCTTC.

The chain joins TRBV10-3 to TRBJ2-1; 13 bases are a match to TRBD2. CDR1 is ENHRY, CDR2 SYGVKD, per germline. The CDR3 is 16 residues long. The ends lost 0 bases at V and 8 bases at J; junction bases unmatched: 4. CDR3 loop: CAISESRTSGSDEQFF. The CDR3 DNA sequence: TGTGCCATCAGTGAGTCGAGGACTAGCGGGAGTGATGAGCAGTTCTTC.

The chain combines TRBV18 with TRBJ1-1; TRBD1 matches at 8 bases. V was pared by 1 base and J by 6 bases, with 7 bases of the junction left unmatched. The CDR3 length is 15 residues. The germline V gene encodes CDR1 KGHSH and CDR2 LQKENI. This chain's CDR3 is CASSPRGGQGAEAFF. The CDR3 region has the DNA TGTGCCAGCTCACCACGGGGCGGACAGGGTGCTGAAGCTTTCTTT.

The rearrangement links TRBV11-2 to TRBJ2-5, with 9 positions matching TRBD2. Losses at the gene ends were 4 bases for V and 4 bases for J; bases not matched to a gene: 16. This CDR3 contains 18 residues. Germline V CDR1 and CDR2: SGHAT, FQNNGV. CDR3 sequence: CASSSYLAGSPKGETQYF. CDR3 sequence (DNA): TGTGCCAGCAGCTCCTACCTAGCGGGGTCCCCTAAGGGAGAGACCCAGTACTTC.

The chain couples TRBV9 to TRBJ2-5; 8 nucleotides agree with TRBD1. The V and J ends lost 4 bases and 4 bases, in that order; junction bases with no gene match: 9. Per the germline V gene, CDR1 is SGDLS and CDR2 is YYNGEE. CDR3 length: 15 amino acids. This CDR3 is CASSSYPGGRETQYF. In DNA, the CDR3 is TGTGCCAGCAGCTCCTACCCAGGGGGCCGAGAGACCCAGTACTTC.

The chain employs TRBV5-1 and TRBJ2-7; D possibly corresponds to TRBD1 (5 bases). This CDR3 region has 13 residues. Germline values: CDR1 SGHRS, CDR2 YFSETQ. V gave up 0 bases and J gave up 6 bases, with 10 bases separating them. The CDR3 loop is CASSLGAGFEQYF. The CDR3 DNA is TGCGCCAGCAGCTTGGGGGCAGGGTTCGAGCAGTACTTC.

This chain connects TRBV4-3 to TRBJ1-5; D call uncertain. The germline V gene encodes CDR1 LGHNA and CDR2 YSLEER. The CDR3 contains 17 residues. V lost 0 bases, J lost 0 bases, and 12 bases lay in between. In nucleotides, the CDR3 is TGCGCCAGCAGCCAAGATCTGAGCCATCTTAGCAATCAGCCCCAGCATTTT. It codes for CASSQDLSHLSNQPQHF.